Sequencing of this TCR beta chain was carried out in a study of T cells expressing NK-cell markers. Study-level background: Each TCR beta repertoire originated in sorted T cells that were CD3+CD56+NKG2C+, CD3+CD56+NKG2C- or CD3+CD56-NKG2C+. Regarding the study as a whole: The share of CD8+ T cells held by dominant NKG2C+ clonotypes was roughly 1.0-8% in 5 or 6 donors.

The germline CDR1 and CDR2 sequences are MNHNS and SASEGT. The CDR3 extends over 14 amino acids. TCRdb re-called the 5' RACE reads and catalogs CDR3 proteins one per entry, DNA excluded. The sample has roughly 160,000 distinct CDR3 sequences. Points on this clonotype: As yet, its antigen is unknown.

Sequenced input: blood T cells: a sorted CD56 or NKG2C T cell subset, CD4+ or CD8+ T cells, or bulk PBMC T cells (not recorded which). The receptor was isolated from a man aged 18-70 years in good health. V usage is TRBV6-1 and J usage is TRBJ1-6; TCRdb indicates TRBD1, and absent DNA this call remains unverified. This chain's CDR3 is CASSPGTENSPLHF.